These 12 T cell receptor beta chains came from one sample sequenced in a study of response to subunit inactivated influenza vaccine. TCRdb re-derived calls from the RT-PCR reads in MiXCR, one entry per CDR3 protein. This table holds 500,000 to 550,000 distinct CDR3 sequences, 20% to 25% found once. The same sample was also used in a study of T cells expressing NK-cell markers. In that study: For TCR beta, cDNA was produced by 5'RACE template switching with UMIs.

Material: CD4+ T cells sorted from PBMCs, obtained roughly 12 days after vaccination. These TCRs come from a man in his fifties who received an inactivated influenza vaccine.

This clonotype appeared a few times. This chain uses TRBV28 with TRBJ2-3, with TRBD2 identical over 8 bases. With V trimmed by 7 bases and J by 5 bases, 14 bases remained unmatched. This CDR3 is built from 16 residues. Germline V CDR1 and CDR2: MDHEN, SYDVKM. The CDR3 loop reads CASTSAPGGGVDTQYF. The DNA of the CDR3 is TGTGCCAGCACCTCCGCACCCGGGGGGGGCGTAGATACGCAGTATTTT.

This clonotype has a single count. V usage is TRBV18 and J usage is TRBJ2-7; 7 positions agree with TRBD1. The CDR3 has 14 residues. Germline CDR1 reads KGHSH; CDR2 reads LQKENI. Germline trimming cut 2 bases from V and 4 bases from J; bases unmatched to any gene: 5. CDR3 coding DNA: TGTGCCAGCTCACCAGGCAGGGGGAAATACGAGCAGTACTTC. Translation: CASSPGRGKYEQYF.

The chain has TRBV28 and TRBJ2-5; 8 positions agree with TRBD1. CDR1 is MDHEN and CDR2 is SYDVKM in the germline V gene. The CDR3 runs 14 residues. The V gene end was trimmed by 7 bases and the J gene end by 4 bases; junction bases not matched to a gene: 8. CDR3 region: CASTSRGRGETQYF. CDR3 sequence (DNA): TGTGCCAGCACCTCCAGGGGGCGAGGAGAGACCCAGTACTTC. The full variable domain, its missing parts supplied by reference TRBV28 and TRBJ2-5, is DVKVTQSSRYLVKRTGEKVFLECVQDMDHENMFWYRQDPGLGLRLIYFSYDVKMKEKGDIPEGYSVSREKKERFSLILESASTNQTSMYLCASTSRGRGETQYFGPGTRLLVL.

The chain has TRBV7-2 and TRBJ2-3; TRBD2 aligns across 9 bases. Germline V CDR1 and CDR2: SGHTA, FQGNSA. Unmatched junction bases numbered 5, after V lost 1 base and J lost 6 bases. The CDR3 covers 15 residues. CDR3 region: CASSLVAGGRDTQYF. CDR3 coding DNA: TGTGCCAGCAGCTTAGTGGCGGGGGGGCGGGATACGCAGTATTTT.

This clonotype was seen only a few times. The J gene is TRBJ2-3, the V gene TRBV24-1; 7 positions match TRBD2. Trimming at V came to 0 bases and at J to 0 bases, leaving 11 bases not matched to a gene. There are 19 residues in the CDR3. Germline assignment: CDR1 KGHDR and CDR2 SFDVKD. The CDR3 coding sequence is TGTGCCACCAGTGATTTGCCCCTGGTCCAGCGGGGAAGCACAGATACGCAGTATTTT. This sequence encodes CATSDLPLVQRGSTDTQYF.

In its sample, this clonotype was seen a few times. The V and J genes are TRBV4-3 and TRBJ1-2, with unresolved D. Trimming removed 2 bases at V and 8 bases at J, with 15 bases between. The CDR3 extends over 14 amino acids. Per germline, CDR1 LGHNA and CDR2 YSLEER. CDR3 protein: CASSQTAQLKGYTF. The CDR3 region has the DNA TGCGCCAGCAGCCAAACAGCGCAACTGAAAGGCTACACCTTC.

The chain recombines TRBV7-2 with TRBJ2-5, with a weak D call TRBD2 (5 bases). The germline V and J ends were trimmed by 10 bases and 8 bases, with 17 bases remaining between them. The CDR3 is made up of 12 amino acids. CDR1 and CDR2 from the germline V gene are SGHTA and FQGNSA. The CDR3 here is CATRLDLSTQYF. CDR3 in DNA: TGTGCCACCCGGCTGGACTTGAGCACCCAGTACTTC.

This clonotype was seen a few times. The chain uses TRBV12-3 or TRBV12-4 and TRBJ2-5, with TRBD1 matching 9 bases. The J segment lost 5 bases and the V segment lost 5 bases, leaving 9 bases of the junction unmatched. The length of the CDR3 is 15 residues. For the CDR3, the DNA is TGTGCCAGCAGTATTTCCGGGACAGGGTACGAGACCCAGTACTTC. Translated: CASSISGTGYETQYF.

This clonotype has only a few counts. This chain links TRBV20-1 with TRBJ2-3, with 8 bases aligning to TRBD1. Per germline, CDR1 DFQATT and CDR2 SNEGSKA (reference sequence). With V trimmed by 5 bases and J by 1 base, 5 bases remained unmatched. The CDR3 covers 14 residues. The CDR3 region has the DNA TGCAGTGCTCAGGGGGCGGCGGGCACAGATACGCAGTATTTT. Translating gives CSAQGAAGTDTQYF.

The chain uses TRBV7-2 and TRBJ1-1, with D maybe TRBD1 (5 bases). CDR3 size: 15 residues. V shed 1 base and J shed 1 base, with 10 bases lying between them. Per germline, CDR1 SGHTA and CDR2 FQGNSA. The CDR3 spells CASSLEQGRNTEAFF. The CDR3 coding sequence is TGTGCCAGCAGCTTAGAGCAGGGAAGGAACACTGAAGCTTTCTTT.

The chain recombines TRBV20-1 with TRBJ2-7, with 7 bases that match TRBD2. V lost 5 bases to trimming and J lost 1 base; unmatched junction nucleotides: 11. Germline CDR1 and CDR2: DFQATT and SNEGSKA (reference sequence). The CDR3 totals 15 residues. For the CDR3, the DNA is TGCAGTGCTGGGAAGCTCGGGAGGTCGTCCTACGAGCAGTACTTC. It yields the protein CSAGKLGRSSYEQYF.

Many counts were recorded for this clonotype. The rearrangement links TRBV6-2 or TRBV6-3 to TRBJ1-2; D is ambiguous. In germline, CDR1 is MNHEY, CDR2 SVGEGT. V lost 0 bases, J lost 8 bases, and 10 bases lay in between. The CDR3 contains 13 residues. The CDR3 reads CASSYSKGSGYTF. The CDR3 region has the DNA TGTGCCAGCAGTTACTCGAAAGGGAGCGGCTACACCTTC.